The present T cell receptor (beta chain) was sequenced within a study of long-term antiretroviral therapy in people with HIV. Assay version v3.0 of immunoSEQ was used, and it was run at survey level. Profiling relied on immunoSEQ multiplex PCR, and the TCRdb table lists in-frame clones only, not all of them. The repertoire holds approximately 27,000 clones, with approximately 90% as singletons. The germline gives CDR1 SQVTM, CDR2 ANQGSEA. V was cut by 5 bases and J by 3 bases, with 13 bases left in between. CDR3 length: 14 amino acids. The sequence was obtained from a man younger than 35 with HIV. The sequencing here drew on unsorted PBMCs, taken 3.1 years after starting antiretroviral therapy. The chain employs TRBV29-1 and TRBJ2-2; D gene ambiguous. CDR3 loop: CSVNVGSDTGELFF. CDR3 coding DNA: TGCAGCGTTAATGTCGGGTCAGACACCGGGGAGCTGTTTTTT.